The clone carrying this TCR beta chain turned up a few times. Its antigen is unknown. The study used thymus tissue resected during corrective heart surgery. Having corrective surgery for congenital heart defects, healthy Finnish infants were the ones who donated. The germline V and J ends were trimmed by 2 bases and 4 bases, with 6 bases remaining between them. CDR1 SGHNT and CDR2 YYREEE come from the germline V gene (reference sequence). This CDR3 comprises 12 residues. This sample was included in a study of human thymus T cells. Study outcomes and limitations: Gene usage (both V and J) appeared biased in thymic and blood repertoires. Related research has reported that thymic repertoires overlap highly among unrelated individuals.

Libraries were prepared by immunoSEQ multiplex PCR; TCRdb keeps only in-frame clonotypes and omits some of them. Found here are under 150,000 clones, around 94% of them singletons; the top ten hold 0.024%. The sequence was collected from a boy in the first two years of life with a congenital heart defect but otherwise immunologically healthy. Specimen: thymus tissue. The rearrangement links TRBV5-4 to TRBJ1-2; D not certain. The CDR3 DNA follows: TGTGCCAGCAGCTTTTACTCCTATGGCTACACCTTC. Its protein is CASSFYSYGYTF. Full variable domain (rest looked up from reference TRBV5-4 and TRBJ1-2): ETGVTQSPTHLIKTRGQQVTLRCSSQSGHNTVSWYQQALGQGPQFIFQYYREEENGRGNFPPRFSGLQFPNYSSELNVNALELDDSALYLCASSFYSYGYTFGSGTRLTVV.